This is a list of T cell receptor beta chains from one sample in a study of T-cell reconstitution after alpha-beta-depleted transplantation in children. MiXCR, applied by TCRdb to the PCR reads, yields one record per CDR3 protein. This table holds around 670,000 distinct CDR3 sequences, roughly 14% found once. The sample here was PBMCs, taken before TCRalphabeta/CD19-depleted stem cell transplant. Receptors were obtained from a girl aged 2-15 years with congenital amegakaryocytic thrombocytopenia, due to receive a stem cell transplant. The CDR3 runs from the conserved cysteine through the conserved F or W. A D gene is named only where the DNA matches it firmly. For some rows the clone size is stated as once, few or many, or as a class when expanded; others skip it.

d_call	v_call	j_call	clone_size	cdr3_nt	cdr3_aa
TRBD2	TRBV7-2	TRBJ2-3	NA	TGTGCCAGCAGACCGGGACTAGGTTTTGATACGCAGTATTTT	CASRPGLGFDTQYF
NA	TRBV9	TRBJ2-1	many	TGTGCCAGCAGCGTTCAGGCGAGGGGATACAATGAGCAGTTCTTC	CASSVQARGYNEQFF
NA	TRBV10-3	TRBJ1-6	many	TGTGCCATCAGTCCTACAGGAAGAGGGAATTCACCCCTCCACTTT	CAISPTGRGNSPLHF
NA	TRBV20-1	TRBJ2-5	few	TGCAGTGCTGGGGCCCCCCTCGAGACCCAGTACTTC	CSAGAPLETQYF
NA	TRBV7-9	TRBJ2-5	many	TGTGCCAGCAGCCGTCGACAGGATTTGGGATCGGAGACCCAGTACTTC	CASSRRQDLGSETQYF
NA	TRBV5-1	TRBJ1-1	few	TGCGCCAGCAGCTCGGACCCGGGGAACACTGAAGCTTTCTTT	CASSSDPGNTEAFF
NA	TRBV30	TRBJ2-2	few	TGTGCCTGGAACCTGCTCGGGGAGCTGTTTTTT	CAWNLLGELFF
NA	TRBV20-1	TRBJ2-1	many	TGCAGTGCTAGGAGTTTCTTACCGTTTGTTCGGCAGTTCTTC	CSARSFLPFVRQFF
NA	TRBV5-5	TRBJ2-7	few	TGTGCCAGCAGCTTTGAGTCTTACACACGCTCCTACGAGCAGTACTTC	CASSFESYTRSYEQYF
NA	TRBV7-8	TRBJ2-1	many	TGTGCCAGCAGCTTCTTGTATATAGATGAGCAGTTCTTC	CASSFLYIDEQFF
TRBD1	TRBV7-6	TRBJ1-1	many	TGTGCCAGCAGCTTTGGACAGGGGGGGTTTGTTTTCTTT	CASSFGQGGFVFF
TRBD1	TRBV6-1	TRBJ2-3	few	TGTGCCAGCAGTGGGGGACAGGACACAGATACGCAGTATTTT	CASSGGQDTDTQYF
NA	TRBV28	TRBJ2-2	NA	TGTGCCAGCAGCCCACGTGGGGCGCTGACCGGGGAGCTGTTTTTT	CASSPRGALTGELFF
TRBD1	TRBV5-5	TRBJ2-3	few	TGTGCCAGCAGCTCCAGGGGGCACGGCACAGATACGCAGTATTTT	CASSSRGHGTDTQYF
TRBD1	TRBV29-1	TRBJ2-1	many	TGCAGCGTCAAGACACCGCCGGGGACAGGGCATCCGTACAATGAGCAGTTCTTC	CSVKTPPGTGHPYNEQFF
NA	TRBV11-2	TRBJ2-1	once	TGTGCCAGCAGCTTAGGCAGGATAAGGGGGGGGGCGGGCAATGAGCAGTTCTTC	CASSLGRIRGGAGNEQFF
NA	TRBV2	TRBJ2-5	NA	TGTGCCAGCATCTGGTCGGAGCGGTCCCAAGAGACCCAGTACTTC	CASIWSERSQETQYF
NA	TRBV5-1	TRBJ1-3	NA	TGCGCCAGCAGCTTGACCCAGACCTCTTCTGGAAACACCATATATTTT	CASSLTQTSSGNTIYF
TRBD1	TRBV20-1	TRBJ2-3	NA	TGCAGTGCTCGCCTACTGCAGGGGGTCACAGATACGCAGTATTTT	CSARLLQGVTDTQYF
NA	TRBV7-9	TRBJ2-7	many	TGTGCCAGCAGCTTAAGGGTCAGGGGCGCTAGCTCCTACGAGCAGTACTTC	CASSLRVRGASSYEQYF
NA	TRBV12-3/TRBV12-4	TRBJ2-7	many	TGTGCCAGCGCGTACGGGGACGAGCAGTACTTC	CASAYGDEQYF
NA	TRBV4-2	TRBJ2-2	few	TGTGCCAGTAGTAGCGTTTCTGGGGGCGGGGAGCTGTTTTTT	CASSSVSGGGELFF
NA	TRBV29-1	TRBJ2-1	NA	TGCAGCGTCCAGGAGAACGCGGGTGAGCAGTTCTTC	CSVQENAGEQFF
NA	TRBV7-2	TRBJ1-5	many	TGTGCCAGCAGTCGGTTTAGCAATCAGCCCCAGCATTTT	CASSRFSNQPQHF
NA	TRBV20-1	TRBJ2-1	many	TGCAGTGCCGCAGGTCCGGGAGACAATGAGCAGTTCTTC	CSAAGPGDNEQFF
NA	TRBV20-1	TRBJ1-1	many	TGCAGTGCTAGAGATCCCCAGGGCGCGTATTTGGACACTGAAGCTTTCTTT	CSARDPQGAYLDTEAFF
NA	TRBV4-1	TRBJ2-1	NA	TGCGCCAGCAGCCCTAGGGGGGTGGTGGGGTACAATGAGCAGTTCTTC	CASSPRGVVGYNEQFF
TRBD2	TRBV29-1	TRBJ2-7	many	TGCAGCGTTGAAGATCGGGGGGGCACCTACGAGCAGTACTTC	CSVEDRGGTYEQYF
NA	TRBV5-1	TRBJ2-7	many	TGCGCCAGCAGCTTGGTACGGGACGCCTACGAGCAGTACTTC	CASSLVRDAYEQYF
NA	TRBV7-9	TRBJ2-1	few	TGTGCCAGCAGCGATTACCGGGACTCGAATGAGCAGTTCTTC	CASSDYRDSNEQFF
TRBD2	TRBV5-6	TRBJ2-7	few	TGTGCCAGCAGCTTGGAGGGACTAGCGGGAACGGGGGAGCAGTACTTC	CASSLEGLAGTGEQYF
NA	TRBV20-1	TRBJ2-1	many	TGCAGTGCTAGTCGCTCAAGGGCGAAGCAGTTCTTC	CSASRSRAKQFF
NA	TRBV12-3/TRBV12-4	TRBJ2-2	many	TGTGCCAGCAGCCCCCCTGGCGGCCTAGGAGTCGGGGAGCTGTTTTTT	CASSPPGGLGVGELFF
NA	TRBV6-1	TRBJ2-7	few	TGTGCCAGCGCCCTACGCGGTTCTGACGAGCAGTACTTC	CASALRGSDEQYF
NA	TRBV20-1	TRBJ1-4	few	TGCAGTGCTAGGACAGGATCCAATGAAAAACTGTTTTTT	CSARTGSNEKLFF
NA	TRBV12-3/TRBV12-4	TRBJ2-2	NA	TGTGCCAGCATCCAAGTTCCCGGGGAGCTGTTTTTT	CASIQVPGELFF
NA	TRBV5-1	TRBJ2-1	few	TGCGCCAGCAGCCCGCAATACCTTGAGAGAAATGAGCAGTTCTTC	CASSPQYLERNEQFF
TRBD1	TRBV5-1	TRBJ1-2	many	TGCGCCAGCAGCATGACAGGGCCCTATGGCTACACCTTC	CASSMTGPYGYTF
TRBD1	TRBV5-1	TRBJ2-1	NA	TGCGCCAGCAGCTTGGGTATCCCGGACAGGGGCCTCAATGAGCAGTTCTTC	CASSLGIPDRGLNEQFF
NA	TRBV15	TRBJ2-3	many	TGTGCCACCAGCAGCCCATTAGCTCCAGATACGCAGTATTTT	CATSSPLAPDTQYF
TRBD2	TRBV20-1	TRBJ2-1	many	TGCAGTGCCGCGGGACTATCCTACAATGAGCAGTTCTTC	CSAAGLSYNEQFF
NA	TRBV20-1	TRBJ2-5	many	TGCAGTGCTGTCATAGCGCCTCAAGAGACCCAGTACTTC	CSAVIAPQETQYF
TRBD2	TRBV12-3/TRBV12-4	TRBJ2-5	many	TGTGCCAGCAGTTCGACTAGCGGCCTCCAAGAGACCCAGTACTTC	CASSSTSGLQETQYF
NA	TRBV5-1	TRBJ2-2	NA	TGCGCCAGCAGCTTAGAGGGAACAATTTCCGGGGAGCTGTTTTTT	CASSLEGTISGELFF
NA	TRBV18	TRBJ1-1	NA	TGTGCCAGCTCACCAGCGGTGGTGGGGGCTGAAGCTTTCTTT	CASSPAVVGAEAFF
TRBD2	TRBV5-1	TRBJ2-1	NA	TGCGCCAGTTCCCCCCTAGCGGGAGGGCCCCGTTTGCCGTCCTACAATGAGCAGTTCTTC	CASSPLAGGPRLPSYNEQFF
NA	TRBV10-3	TRBJ2-1	many	TGTGCCACGATTAGCGGAGACGAGCAGTTCTTC	CATISGDEQFF
NA	TRBV9	TRBJ2-1	many	TGTGCCAGCAGCGTACTTCCGCGGAATGAGCAGTTCTTC	CASSVLPRNEQFF
NA	TRBV10-3	TRBJ2-1	NA	TGTGCCATCAGTGGGGGACTCCGCTACAATGAGCAGTTCTTC	CAISGGLRYNEQFF
TRBD1	TRBV27	TRBJ2-3	many	TGTGCCAGCAGTTCCTCCGGGACAGCGACAGATACGCAGTATTTT	CASSSSGTATDTQYF
NA	TRBV27	TRBJ1-6	many	TGTGCCAGCAGTTTACAGACCCGGGGTTCACCCCTCCACTTT	CASSLQTRGSPLHF
TRBD1	TRBV15	TRBJ2-5	many	TGTGCCACCAGCAGAGACCGGGACAGCAAACAAGAGACCCAGTACTTC	CATSRDRDSKQETQYF
NA	TRBV20-1	TRBJ2-7	many	TGCAGTGCGAACAGGGATTCCTACGAGCAGTACTTC	CSANRDSYEQYF
TRBD1	TRBV3-1	TRBJ1-5	NA	TGTGCCAGCAGCCAAGGTTACAGGGGGAGCAATCAGCCCCAGCATTTT	CASSQGYRGSNQPQHF
TRBD1	TRBV29-1	TRBJ1-2	few	TGCAGCGTTGTGTCGTCTCTGCGGACAGGGGGTGGATTAGGGGGCTACACCTTC	CSVVSSLRTGGGLGGYTF
NA	TRBV4-1	TRBJ2-1	NA	TGCGCCAGCAGCCACCCTGGCGGGACAGACTACAATGAGCAGTTCTTC	CASSHPGGTDYNEQFF
NA	TRBV7-6	TRBJ2-1	NA	TGTGCCAGCAGCTTAAACCATCCTGAGCAGTTCTTC	CASSLNHPEQFF